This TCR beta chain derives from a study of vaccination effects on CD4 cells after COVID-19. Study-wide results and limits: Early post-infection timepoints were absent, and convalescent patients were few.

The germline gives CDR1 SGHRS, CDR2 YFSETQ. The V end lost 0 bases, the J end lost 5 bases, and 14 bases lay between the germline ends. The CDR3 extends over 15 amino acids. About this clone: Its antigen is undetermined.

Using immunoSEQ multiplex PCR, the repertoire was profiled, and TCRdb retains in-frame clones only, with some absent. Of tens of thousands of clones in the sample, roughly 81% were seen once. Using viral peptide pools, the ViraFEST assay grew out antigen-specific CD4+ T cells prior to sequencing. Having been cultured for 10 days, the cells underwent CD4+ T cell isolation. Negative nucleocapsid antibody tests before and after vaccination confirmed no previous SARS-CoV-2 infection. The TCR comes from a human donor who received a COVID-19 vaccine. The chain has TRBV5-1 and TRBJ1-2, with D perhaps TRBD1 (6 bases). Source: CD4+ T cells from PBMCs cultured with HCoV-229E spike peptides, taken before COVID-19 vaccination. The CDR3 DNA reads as TGCGCCAGCAGCTTGGAGTTCGGGGGGCTGTATGGCTACACCTTC. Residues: CASSLEFGGLYGYTF.